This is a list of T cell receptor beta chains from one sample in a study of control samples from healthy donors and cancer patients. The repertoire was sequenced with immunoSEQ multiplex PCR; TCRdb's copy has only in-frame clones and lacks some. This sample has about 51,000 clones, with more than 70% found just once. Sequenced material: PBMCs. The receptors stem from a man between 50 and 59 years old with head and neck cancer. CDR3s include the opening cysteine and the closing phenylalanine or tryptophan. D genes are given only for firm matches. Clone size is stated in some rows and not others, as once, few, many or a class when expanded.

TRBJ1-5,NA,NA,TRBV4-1,TGCGCCAGCAGCCAAGCTATTCCGCGCAGGTACAATCAGCCCCAGCATTTT,CASSQAIPRRYNQPQHF
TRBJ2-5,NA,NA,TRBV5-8,TGTGCCAGCAGCCTCCGGACCCAGTACTTC,CASSLRTQYF
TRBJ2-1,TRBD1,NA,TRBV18,TGTGCCAGCTCACCACGTACGACAGGGCAGTCCTACAATGAGCAGTTCTTC,CASSPRTTGQSYNEQFF
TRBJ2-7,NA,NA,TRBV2,TGTGCCAGCAGAAGGACAGACTCCTACGAGCAGTACTTC,CASRRTDSYEQYF
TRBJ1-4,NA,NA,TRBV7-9,TGTGCCAGCAGCCCAACAGGGTCGGGCGAAAAACTGTTTTTT,CASSPTGSGEKLFF
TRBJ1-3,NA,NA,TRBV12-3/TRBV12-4,TGTGCCAGCAGCCCCGGACCCAGAAACACCATATATTTT,CASSPGPRNTIYF
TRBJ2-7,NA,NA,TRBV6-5,TGTGCCAGCAGACAGTCCTACGAGCAGTACTTC,CASRQSYEQYF
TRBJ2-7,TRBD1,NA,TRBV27,TGTGCCAGCAGTTTCTTGACAGGGGAGGTTTCCGAGCAGTACTTC,CASSFLTGEVSEQYF
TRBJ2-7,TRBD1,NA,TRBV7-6,TGTGCCAGCAGCACCGGACAGGGAACCAGAGGATCGTACGAGCAGTACTTC,CASSTGQGTRGSYEQYF
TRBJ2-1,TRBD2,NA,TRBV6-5,TGTGCCAGCAGGTCTAGCGGATACAATGAGCAGTTCTTC,CASRSSGYNEQFF
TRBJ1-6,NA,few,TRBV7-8,TGTGCCAGCAGCAAGATAACAGGGAATATTTATTCACCCCTCCACTTT,CASSKITGNIYSPLHF
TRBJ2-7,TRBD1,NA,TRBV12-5,TGTGCTAGTGGTTTAGGGACAGGGCGAAACGAGCAGTACTTC,CASGLGTGRNEQYF
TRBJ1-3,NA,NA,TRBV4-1,TGCGCCAGCAGCCAATTTAGACTGGAAAGCACCATATATTTT,CASSQFRLESTIYF
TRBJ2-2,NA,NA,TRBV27,TGTGCCAGCAGTTTAAGGGCGAGCGGAGCCACCTGGAGCACCGGGGAGCTGTTTTTT,CASSLRASGATWSTGELFF
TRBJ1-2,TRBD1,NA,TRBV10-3,TGTGCCATCAGTGAGTCCGGGACAGGGGGCGGCTACACCTTC,CAISESGTGGGYTF
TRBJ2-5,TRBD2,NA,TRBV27,TGTGCCAGCAGTTTGCGGCTAGCGGGGGGCCCCCAAGAGACCCAGTACTTC,CASSLRLAGGPQETQYF
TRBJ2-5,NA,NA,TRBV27,TGTGCCAGCAGGATGAGAGGGGAGACCCAGTACTTC,CASRMRGETQYF
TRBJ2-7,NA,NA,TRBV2,TGTGCCAACGTGGGACCTTCTTTCGAGCAGTACTTC,CANVGPSFEQYF
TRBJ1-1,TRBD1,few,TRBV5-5,TGTGCCAGCAGCTTGGACAGGGGACTGAGCGCTGAAGCTTTCTTT,CASSLDRGLSAEAFF
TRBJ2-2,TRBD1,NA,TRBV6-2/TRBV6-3,TGTGCCAGCAGCCCCGGACAGGCACACGCGAACACCGGGGAGCTGTTTTTT,CASSPGQAHANTGELFF
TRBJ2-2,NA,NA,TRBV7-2,TGTGCCAGCAGCTTAACGCGGGAAGCGAACACCGGGGAGCTGTTTTTT,CASSLTREANTGELFF
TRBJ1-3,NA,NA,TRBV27,TGTGCCAGCAGTTCTCTCCTGGGCAGGGGAGCCTCTGGAAACACCATATATTTT,CASSSLLGRGASGNTIYF
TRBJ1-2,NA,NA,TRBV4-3,TGCGCCAGCAGCCAAGGGAGGGTTGGGGTCTATGGCTACACCTTC,CASSQGRVGVYGYTF
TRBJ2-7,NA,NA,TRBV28,TGTGCCAGCAGACCGCCTGGACCCTACGAGCAGTACTTC,CASRPPGPYEQYF
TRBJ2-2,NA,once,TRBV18,TGTGCCAGCTCACCAGCCACGAACACCGGGGAGCTGTTTTTT,CASSPATNTGELFF
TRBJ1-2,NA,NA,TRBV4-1,TGCGCCAGCAGCCAAGGAGGGTTGGGGCAGGCCTCCTTTGGCTACACCTTC,CASSQGGLGQASFGYTF
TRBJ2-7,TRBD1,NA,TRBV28,TGTGCCAGCAGTTCGCCCTCACAGGGGGCTCCCTACGAGCAGTACTTC,CASSSPSQGAPYEQYF
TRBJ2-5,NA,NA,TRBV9,TGTGCCAGCAGCGCCGGTGGTCCGGGGGCGGCTGAGACCCAGTACTTC,CASSAGGPGAAETQYF
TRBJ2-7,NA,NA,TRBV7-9,TGTGCCAGCGTGGGACGGTCCTACGAGCAGTACTTC,CASVGRSYEQYF
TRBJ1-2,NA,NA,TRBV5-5,TGTGCCAGCAGCTTGGCGGGGAGAGGTGGCTACACCTTC,CASSLAGRGGYTF
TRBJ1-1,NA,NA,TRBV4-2,TGTGCCAGCAGCCAGGACAGTTTAGGGGACACTGAAGCTTTCTTT,CASSQDSLGDTEAFF
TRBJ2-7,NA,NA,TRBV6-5,TGTGCCAGCAGCTCCCCCAGGGAGGCGGGGGAGCAGTACTTC,CASSSPREAGEQYF
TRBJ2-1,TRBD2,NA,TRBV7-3,TGTGCCAGCAGCCCGATGGGACTAGCGGGAGAAGCAGATGAGCAGTTCTTC,CASSPMGLAGEADEQFF
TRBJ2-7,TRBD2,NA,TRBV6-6,TGTGCCAGCAGTTACTCGAAACTAGCGGGGTCCTACGAGCAGTACTTC,CASSYSKLAGSYEQYF
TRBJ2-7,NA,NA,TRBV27,TGTGCCAGCAGTAAACAGGGAAACACTCCGGGCGAGCAGTACTTC,CASSKQGNTPGEQYF
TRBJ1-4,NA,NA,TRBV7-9,TGTGCCAGCAGCTTAGGGGGAGTACAGGAAAAACTGTTTTTT,CASSLGGVQEKLFF
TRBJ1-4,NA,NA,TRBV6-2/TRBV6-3,TGTGCCAGCAGCGACGGAGGTATAACTAATGAAAAACTGTTTTTT,CASSDGGITNEKLFF
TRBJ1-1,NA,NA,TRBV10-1,TGCGCCAGCAGCCTGGGTCAGAGGAACACTGAAGCTTTCTTT,CASSLGQRNTEAFF
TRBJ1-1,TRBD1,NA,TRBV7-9,TGTGCCAGCAGCTTCGGACAGGGGGAAGGTGAAGCTTTCTTT,CASSFGQGEGEAFF
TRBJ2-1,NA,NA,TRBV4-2,TGTGCCAGCAGCCAAGATGGGACTGAGAACAATGAGCAGTTCTTC,CASSQDGTENNEQFF
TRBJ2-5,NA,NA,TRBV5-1,TGCGCCAGCAGCCCAGACAGCCTGCAAGAGACCCAGTACTTC,CASSPDSLQETQYF
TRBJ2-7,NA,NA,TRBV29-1,TGCAGCGTTGAACAGGACACTTCCTACGAGCAGTACTTC,CSVEQDTSYEQYF
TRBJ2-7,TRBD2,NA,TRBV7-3,TGTGCCAGCAGCTTAACTGGGACTATCCCCTACGAGCAGTACTTC,CASSLTGTIPYEQYF
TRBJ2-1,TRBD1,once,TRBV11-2,TGTGCCAGCAGCCCCTCCGGAGGGACAGGGCTTGAGCAGTTCTTC,CASSPSGGTGLEQFF
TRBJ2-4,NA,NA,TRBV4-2,TGTGCCAGCAGCCCACAGGGAAGCAAAAACATTCAGTACTTC,CASSPQGSKNIQYF
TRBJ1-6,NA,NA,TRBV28,TGTGCCAGCAGTCCCAAGACATCGTATAATTCACCCCTCCACTTT,CASSPKTSYNSPLHF
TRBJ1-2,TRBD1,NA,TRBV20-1,TGCAGTGCTAGGTTTCAGGGGGCTTACACCTTC,CSARFQGAYTF
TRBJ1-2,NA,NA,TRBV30,TGTGCCTGGAGCGCCCTTGGTCGGGGTTATGGCTACACCTTC,CAWSALGRGYGYTF
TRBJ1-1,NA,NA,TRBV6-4,TGTGCCAGCAGTGTGGAGGGAGGCACTGAAGCTTTCTTT,CASSVEGGTEAFF
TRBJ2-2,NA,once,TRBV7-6,TGTGCCAGCAGCCTTGGTGGGGGGACCCAGAACACCGGGGAGCTGTTTTTT,CASSLGGGTQNTGELFF
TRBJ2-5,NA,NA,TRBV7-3,TGTGCCAGCAGCTGGGACGGTAGGGGTCTAGAGGAGACCCAGTACTTC,CASSWDGRGLEETQYF
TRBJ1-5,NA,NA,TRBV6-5,TGTGCCAGCAGGGACAAGAATCAGCCCCAGCATTTT,CASRDKNQPQHF
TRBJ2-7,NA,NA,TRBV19,TGTGCCAGTAGTCACGAGACTAGAGGGGAGCAGTACTTC,CASSHETRGEQYF